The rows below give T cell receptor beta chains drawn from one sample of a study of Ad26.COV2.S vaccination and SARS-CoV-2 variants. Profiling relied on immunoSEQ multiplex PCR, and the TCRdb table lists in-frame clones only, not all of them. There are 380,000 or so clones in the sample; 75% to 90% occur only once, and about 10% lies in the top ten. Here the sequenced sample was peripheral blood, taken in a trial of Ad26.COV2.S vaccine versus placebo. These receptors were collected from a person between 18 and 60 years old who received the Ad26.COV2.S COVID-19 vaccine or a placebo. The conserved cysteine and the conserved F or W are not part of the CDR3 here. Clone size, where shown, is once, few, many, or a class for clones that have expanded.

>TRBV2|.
ASRPLVTGELF
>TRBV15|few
ATSRESQAWDEQY
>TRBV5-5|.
ASSLQGLSYNEQF
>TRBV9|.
ASTYRDRSNEQF
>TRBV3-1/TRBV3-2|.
ASHDTSYTDTQY
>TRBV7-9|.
ASSLALRDSNGYT
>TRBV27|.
ASSTSGLYNEQF
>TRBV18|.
ASSPGTGDYGYT
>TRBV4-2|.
ASSQTSGRAGDTQY
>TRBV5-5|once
ASSYEAGGPYNEQF
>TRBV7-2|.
ASSLEIGRDTGYT
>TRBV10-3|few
AISVEQGEDEQY
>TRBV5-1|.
ASSLANSGNEQF
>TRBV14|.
ASSQVSGGAPDTQY
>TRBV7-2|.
ASSLRPGRNSYEQY
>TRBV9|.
ASSTIERTEAF
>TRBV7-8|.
ASSLARDSLLH
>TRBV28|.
ASNRDSQSVYGYT
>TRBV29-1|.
SVDRQLSGYGYT
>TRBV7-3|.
ASSLTSGAEQF
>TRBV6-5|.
ASSSETGVAF
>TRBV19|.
ASSSGGGGSTDTQY
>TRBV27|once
ASSSHRPGLAGEEQF
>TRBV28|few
ASSLRRTGTYEQY
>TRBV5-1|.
ASSFFSVADTQY
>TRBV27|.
ASSLRGTSRYAEQF
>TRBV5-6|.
ASSRAGQRTGELF
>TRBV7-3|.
ASSLGGGEQF
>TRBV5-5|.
ASSLLDRGHHYGYT
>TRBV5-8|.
ASSFTGTGFFGELF
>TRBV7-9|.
ASSLASTRGSNSGELF
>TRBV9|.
ASSVGLAGDLY
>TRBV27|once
ASSFLSGELF
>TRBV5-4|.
ASSLPGQQETQY
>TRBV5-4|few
ASSLGGQGYFQY
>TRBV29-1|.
SVRTGLGNEQF
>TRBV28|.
ASSHLTSGRSNEQF
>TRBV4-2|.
ASKRRTGEFNTEAF
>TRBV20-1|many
SAISYGYT
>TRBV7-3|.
ASSLGSSNEQF
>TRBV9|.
ASSVLGEETQY
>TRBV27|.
ASSLGLAGAQTETQY
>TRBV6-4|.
ASSDSEWREALGF